The clone carrying this T cell receptor beta chain was counted many times. No antigen is known for it. This sample was included in a study of T cell repertoires in cytomegalovirus infection. Study-wide background: Matching HLA type, along with CMV infection, was indicated by public TCR beta signatures. Broader study findings: HLA-C-restricted CMV-specific TCR beta clonotypes prevailed in the ex vivo response.

V was pared by 3 bases and J by 3 bases, with 11 bases between. Germline-derived CDR1 and CDR2 are SGHTA and FQGNSA. This CDR3 is built from 14 residues. TCRdb used MiXCR to reprocess the reads, holding one entry per CDR3 protein. This sample yields some 400,000 distinct CDR3 sequences, of which approximately 30% are seen a single time; approximately 15% belongs to the top ten. Input material: PBMCs. The chain uses TRBV7-2 and TRBJ1-1; D is ambiguous. The TCR comes from a human donor in good health (CMV status not recorded). Some clones in this sample may be carry-over from other donors' samples. CDR3 nucleotide sequence: TGTGCCAGCAGCTTGGAAGGGTGGGACACTGAAGCTTTCTTT. Translating it yields CASSLEGWDTEAFF.